Listed here is a single TCR beta chain. Its matching antigen is unknown. The data belong to a study of spatial heterogeneity in lung cancer. Study details: Each unique TCR and UMI combination was seen more than ten times on average in raw reads.

TCRdb used MiXCR to reprocess the 5' RACE reads, holding one entry per CDR3 protein. Of under 100,000 distinct CDR3 sequences in the sample, approximately 8.2% were seen once. Study-wide results and limits: Circulating ubiquitous expanded tumor TCRs were observed more frequently at resection than at follow-up.

Time point of the sample: sample taken at primary tumor resection. Extraction of whole RNA from tumor, nontumor lung or frozen PBMC preceded unsorted sequencing. The receptor comes from a male donor with early-stage non-small cell lung cancer. The sequenced sample was PBMCs, obtained at surgery.

The CDR3, as DNA: TGCAGTGCCCTAGCACTCCAAGAGACCCAGTACTTC. It is translated as CSALALQETQYF. This chain links TRBV20-1 with TRBJ2-5; possible D gene TRBD2, 5 bases. CDR3 length: 12 amino acids. Deletions cut 6 bases from V and 1 base from J, with 9 bases between. Germline V lookup: CDR1 DFQATT, CDR2 SNEGSKA (reference sequence).